The 6 T cell receptor beta chains below were found in one sample sequenced in a study of post-analysis software for immune sequencing data. Study-level findings and limits: A handful of TRBV segments were significantly more frequent in patients than in controls. TRBV5-6, TRBV5-1 and TRBV20-1 were among these segments.

These receptors' antigens are unknown. Unique molecular identifiers were carried by the TCR beta cDNA libraries. TCRdb re-analysed the PCR reads in MiXCR, keeping a single row per CDR3 protein. The data contain 820,000 or so distinct CDR3 sequences, about 53% of them seen just once; the ten biggest clones take up roughly 4.4%. Sequencing was performed on blood. The receptor source for this set is a girl between 10 and 17 years old with multiple sclerosis.

This chain links TRBV7-2 with TRBJ2-3; 9 nucleotides agree with TRBD2. Germline trimming cut 6 bases from V and 2 bases from J; bases unmatched to any gene: 9. In germline, CDR1 is SGHTA, CDR2 FQGNSA. The CDR3 totals 16 residues. The CDR3 protein is CASSQKQRGVTDTQYF. Here the CDR3 DNA reads TGTGCCAGCAGTCAGAAACAGCGGGGGGTCACAGATACGCAGTATTTT.

The genes are TRBV15 and TRBJ1-2, with 8 bases lining up with TRBD1. With 0 bases clipped from V and 4 bases from J, the junction kept 1 base outside the gene matches. CDR1 and CDR2 from the germline V gene are LNHNV and YYDKDF (reference sequence). The length of the CDR3 is 14 residues. The CDR3 nucleotides are TGTGCCACCAGCAGAGATGACAGGGGCTATGGCTACACCTTC. Translating gives CATSRDDRGYGYTF.

This clonotype was recorded a few times. The V gene is TRBV12-3 or TRBV12-4, the J gene TRBJ2-2; a possible D gene is TRBD2 (6 bases). Trimming left V 2 bases short and J 6 bases short, with 10 bases between. There are 14 residues in the CDR3. CDR3 bases: TGTGCCAGCAGTTTAAAGGGAGGAGCCGGGGAGCTGTTTTTT. Translating it yields CASSLKGGAGELFF.

There are many counts of this clonotype. The chain combines TRBV20-1 with TRBJ2-4, with 10 bases fitting TRBD2. V lost 5 bases to trimming and J lost 1 base; unmatched junction nucleotides: 8. This CDR3 has 16 residues. From germline, CDR1 is DFQATT and CDR2 SNEGSKA (reference sequence). CDR3 in DNA: TGCAGTGCTGAACTAGCGGGGAGTGGGGCCAAAAACATTCAGTACTTC. Amino acids: CSAELAGSGAKNIQYF.

This clonotype was observed a handful of times. The rearrangement links TRBV5-8 to TRBJ1-4, with unresolved D. Trimming stripped 4 bases from V and 2 bases from J, with 21 bases between. Germline V lookup: CDR1 SGHTS, CDR2 YDEGEE. This CDR3 comprises 18 residues. The CDR3 region is CASSLRGYSVSTNEKLFF. Written as DNA, the CDR3 is TGTGCCAGCAGCCTTCGTGGATACAGCGTCTCCACTAATGAAAAACTGTTTTTT.

This chain joins TRBV12-3 or TRBV12-4 and TRBJ2-4; possible D gene TRBD1, 6 bases. This CDR3 region has 14 residues. The V end was cut by 1 base, the J end by 7 bases, with 11 bases between. The CDR3 DNA follows: TGTGCCAGCAGTTTAGGGGGCAGGGGCAACATTCAGTACTTC. It translates to CASSLGGRGNIQYF.